A selection of T cell receptor beta chains follows, all from one sample in a study of cytomegalovirus exposure and HLA in healthy donors. Clones were sequenced by immunoSEQ multiplex PCR, and TCRdb holds only the in-frame ones, with some missing. The sample carries roughly 80,000 clones, about 66% recorded once. Sequencing input: PBMCs. Source of these receptors: a man between 60 and 70 years old in good health and CMV-seropositive. Both conserved end residues are part of each CDR3. The D gene is left open where the match is weak. A clone size is listed for some rows: how often the clone was seen (once, few, many), or a class if it is expanded.

V gene	D gene	J gene	clone size	CDR3 length	CDR3 protein
TRBV9	.	TRBJ2-1	.	14	CASSVVPLSGEQFF
TRBV10-1	.	TRBJ1-1	few	9	CASRGLAFF
TRBV28	.	TRBJ2-2	.	16	CASSLGHRSNTGELFF
TRBV4-2	TRBD1	TRBJ2-5	.	15	CASSQWDREEETQYF
TRBV28	.	TRBJ2-7	.	15	CATRDTGFLSDEQYF
TRBV7-3	TRBD1	TRBJ2-7	.	17	CASSLNLPGQILYEQYF
TRBV2	.	TRBJ2-7	.	14	CASSESAGAYEQYF
TRBV2	TRBD2	TRBJ2-5	.	16	CANRAAGGGNEGTQYF
TRBV12-5	.	TRBJ1-1	.	13	CASGIQGGTEAFF
TRBV5-1	TRBD1	TRBJ2-2	.	16	CASSNRGRGNTGELFF
TRBV12-5	TRBD1	TRBJ1-4	.	15	CASGTPGQGIEKLFF
TRBV7-9	TRBD1	TRBJ1-1	.	17	CASSPRTGGGRRSEAFF
TRBV27	TRBD1	TRBJ2-1	.	15	CASSPGRGRYNEQFF
TRBV30	TRBD2	TRBJ2-1	.	19	CAWKEPRGLADSSYNEQFF
TRBV19	TRBD2	TRBJ2-2	.	18	CASSNLRASGRYTGELFF
TRBV7-9	.	TRBJ1-5	.	16	CASSRSTGTDNQPQHF
TRBV2	.	TRBJ2-2	few	15	CASMRDTSNTGELFF
TRBV5-1	TRBD1	TRBJ2-7	few	13	CASRSPGGNEQYF
TRBV7-9	.	TRBJ1-1	.	14	CASSPMGGFTEAFF
TRBV2	.	TRBJ1-1	.	14	CASRLRGLNTEAFF
TRBV5-1	.	TRBJ2-7	.	14	CASSLFPGSYEQYF
TRBV30	.	TRBJ1-2	.	13	CAWSPNRQVGYTF
TRBV11-3	.	TRBJ2-7	few	14	CASSPPGDPYEQYF
TRBV5-4	TRBD1	TRBJ1-2	.	15	CASSFRTGNDYGYTF
TRBV2	.	TRBJ1-1	.	15	CASSEIPGRSTEAFF
TRBV7-3	TRBD2	TRBJ2-3	once	16	CASSWTSGRARDTQYF
TRBV19	TRBD2	TRBJ2-7	.	15	CDSSQSGGFQVEQYF
TRBV5-1	TRBD2	TRBJ2-7	.	16	CASSATSGSRSYEQYF
TRBV5-1	TRBD1	TRBJ2-2	.	18	CASSLTPPGQDYTGELFF
TRBV6-5	.	TRBJ1-4	once	15	CASSFRVPANEKLFF
TRBV27	TRBD2	TRBJ2-1	.	16	CASSSLGGGAYNEQLF
TRBV28	TRBD2	TRBJ2-3	.	14	CASSLLAGTDTQYF
TRBV19	.	TRBJ1-6	.	15	CASSIGVIDNSPLHF
TRBV10-3	TRBD1	TRBJ1-5	once	15	CAISEFGQANQPQHF
TRBV27	.	TRBJ1-2	few	13	CASSLWAGEGYTF